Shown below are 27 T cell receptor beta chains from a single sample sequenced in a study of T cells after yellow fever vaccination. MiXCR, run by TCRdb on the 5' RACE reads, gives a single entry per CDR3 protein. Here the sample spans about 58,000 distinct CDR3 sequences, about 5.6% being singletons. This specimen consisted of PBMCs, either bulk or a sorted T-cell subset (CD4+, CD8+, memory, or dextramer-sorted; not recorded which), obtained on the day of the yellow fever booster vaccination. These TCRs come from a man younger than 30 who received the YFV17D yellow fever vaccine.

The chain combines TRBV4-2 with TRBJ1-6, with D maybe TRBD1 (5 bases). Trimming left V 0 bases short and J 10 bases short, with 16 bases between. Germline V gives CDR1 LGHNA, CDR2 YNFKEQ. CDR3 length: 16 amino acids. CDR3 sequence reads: CASSQEGRGAGSPLHF. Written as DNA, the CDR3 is TGTGCCAGCAGCCAAGAAGGTAGGGGCGCCGGGTCACCCCTCCACTTT.

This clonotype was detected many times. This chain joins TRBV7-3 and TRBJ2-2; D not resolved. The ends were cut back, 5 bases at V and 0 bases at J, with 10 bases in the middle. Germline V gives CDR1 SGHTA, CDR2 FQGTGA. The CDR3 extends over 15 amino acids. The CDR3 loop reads CASSPSRANTGELFF. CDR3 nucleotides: TGTGCCAGCAGCCCTTCAAGGGCGAACACCGGGGAGCTGTTTTTT.

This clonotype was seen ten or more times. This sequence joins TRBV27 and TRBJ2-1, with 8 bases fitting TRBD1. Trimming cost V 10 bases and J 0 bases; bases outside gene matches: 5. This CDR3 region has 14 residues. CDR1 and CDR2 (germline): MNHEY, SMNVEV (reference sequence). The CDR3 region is CATRTGSSYNEQFF. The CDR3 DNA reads TGTGCCACACGGACAGGGAGCTCCTACAATGAGCAGTTCTTC.

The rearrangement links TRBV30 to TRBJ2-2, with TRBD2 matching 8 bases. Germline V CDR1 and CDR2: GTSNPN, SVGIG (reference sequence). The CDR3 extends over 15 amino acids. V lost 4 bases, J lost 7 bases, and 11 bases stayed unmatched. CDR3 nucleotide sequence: TGTGCCTGGACCCCTCGGGGGGGACTGGGCGGGGAGCTGTTTTTT. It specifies CAWTPRGGLGGELFF.

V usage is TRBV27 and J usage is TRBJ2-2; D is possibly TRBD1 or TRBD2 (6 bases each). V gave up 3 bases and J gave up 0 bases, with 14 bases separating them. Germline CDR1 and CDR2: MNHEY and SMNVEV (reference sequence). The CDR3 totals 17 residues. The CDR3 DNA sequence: TGTGCCAGCAGTTTTAAAGGGGGGCTCGCGAACACCGGGGAGCTGTTTTTT. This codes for CASSFKGGLANTGELFF.

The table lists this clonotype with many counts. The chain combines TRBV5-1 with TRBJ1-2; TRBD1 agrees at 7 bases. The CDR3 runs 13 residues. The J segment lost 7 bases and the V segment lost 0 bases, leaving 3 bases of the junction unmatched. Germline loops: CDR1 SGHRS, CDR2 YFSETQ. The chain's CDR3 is CASSLAGTAGYTF. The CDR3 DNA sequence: TGCGCCAGCAGCTTGGCGGGGACAGCTGGCTACACCTTC.

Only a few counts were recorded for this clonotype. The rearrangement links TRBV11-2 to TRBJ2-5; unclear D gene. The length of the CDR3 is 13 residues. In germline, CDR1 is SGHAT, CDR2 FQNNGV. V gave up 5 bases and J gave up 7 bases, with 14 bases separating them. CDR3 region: CASSPYEIGTQYF. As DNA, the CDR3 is TGTGCCAGCAGCCCGTACGAAATCGGGACCCAGTACTTC.

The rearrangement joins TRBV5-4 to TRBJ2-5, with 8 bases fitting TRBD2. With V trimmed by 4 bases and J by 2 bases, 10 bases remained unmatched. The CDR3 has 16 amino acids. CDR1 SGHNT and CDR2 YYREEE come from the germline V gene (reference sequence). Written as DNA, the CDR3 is TGTGCCAGCAGCCTTGGGACTAGGGCGGGTCAAGAGACCCAGTACTTC. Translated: CASSLGTRAGQETQYF.

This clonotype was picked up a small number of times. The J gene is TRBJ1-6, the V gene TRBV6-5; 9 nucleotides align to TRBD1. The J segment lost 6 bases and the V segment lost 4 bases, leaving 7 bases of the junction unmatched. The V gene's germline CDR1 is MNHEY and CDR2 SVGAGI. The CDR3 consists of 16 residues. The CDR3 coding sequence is TGTGCCAGCAGTTCCAAACAGGGGGCCGCTAATTCACCCCTCCACTTT. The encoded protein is CASSSKQGAANSPLHF.

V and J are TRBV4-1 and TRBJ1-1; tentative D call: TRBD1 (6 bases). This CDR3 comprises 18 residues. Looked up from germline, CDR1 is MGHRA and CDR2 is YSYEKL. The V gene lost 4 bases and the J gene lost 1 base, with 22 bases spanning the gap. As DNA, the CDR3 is TGCGCCAGCAGCCCGAGAACCACCGGAACAGGGACGAACACTGAAGCTTTCTTT. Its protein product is CASSPRTTGTGTNTEAFF.

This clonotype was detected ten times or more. The chain's CDR3 is CASSQGTGTYGYTF. CDR3 nucleotides: TGTGCCAGCAGCCAAGGGACAGGCACCTATGGCTACACCTTC. The chain combines TRBV11-2 with TRBJ1-2, with 8 bases that match TRBD1. Germline lookup yields CDR1 SGHAT and CDR2 FQNNGV. Germline trimming cut 5 bases from V and 4 bases from J; bases unmatched to any gene: 6. The CDR3 has 14 amino acids. The full variable domain, its missing parts supplied by reference TRBV11-2 and TRBJ1-2, is EAGVAQSPRYKIIEKRQSVAFWCNPISGHATLYWYQQILGQGPKLLIQFQNNGVVDDSQLPKDRFSAERLKGVDSTLKIQPAKLEDSAVYLCASSQGTGTYGYTFGSGTRLTVV.

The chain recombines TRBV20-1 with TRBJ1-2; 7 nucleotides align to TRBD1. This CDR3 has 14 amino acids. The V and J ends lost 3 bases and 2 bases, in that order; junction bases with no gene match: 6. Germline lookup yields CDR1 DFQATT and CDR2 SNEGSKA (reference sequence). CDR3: CSASVQGGNYGYTF. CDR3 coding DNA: TGCAGTGCTAGTGTCCAGGGGGGAAACTATGGCTACACCTTC.

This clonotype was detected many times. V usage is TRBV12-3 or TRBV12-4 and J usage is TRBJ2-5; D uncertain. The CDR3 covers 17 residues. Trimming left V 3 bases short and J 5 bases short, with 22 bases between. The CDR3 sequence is CASSFGFSGNALETQYF. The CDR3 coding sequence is TGTGCCAGCAGTTTTGGGTTCTCTGGTAACGCTTTGGAGACCCAGTACTTC.

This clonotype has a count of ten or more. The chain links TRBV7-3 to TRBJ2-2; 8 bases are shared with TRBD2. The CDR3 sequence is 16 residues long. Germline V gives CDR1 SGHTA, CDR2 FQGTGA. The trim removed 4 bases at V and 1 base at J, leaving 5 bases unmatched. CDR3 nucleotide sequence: TGTGCCAGCAGCTCAAGCGCGGGGGGGAACACCGGGGAGCTGTTTTTT. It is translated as CASSSSAGGNTGELFF.

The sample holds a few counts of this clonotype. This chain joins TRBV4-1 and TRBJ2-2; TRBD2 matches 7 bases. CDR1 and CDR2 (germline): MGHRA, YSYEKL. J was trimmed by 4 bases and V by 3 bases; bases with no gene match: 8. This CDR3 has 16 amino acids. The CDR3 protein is CASSHQIGGGTGELFF. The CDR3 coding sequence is TGCGCCAGCAGCCACCAAATTGGGGGGGGCACCGGGGAGCTGTTTTTT.

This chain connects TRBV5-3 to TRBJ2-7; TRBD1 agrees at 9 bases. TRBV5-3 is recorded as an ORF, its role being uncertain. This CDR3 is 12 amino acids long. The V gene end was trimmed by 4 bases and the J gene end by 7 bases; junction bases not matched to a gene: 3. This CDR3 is CARSTGTGEQYV. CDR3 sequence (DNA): TGTGCCAGAAGCACCGGGACAGGGGAGCAGTACGTC.

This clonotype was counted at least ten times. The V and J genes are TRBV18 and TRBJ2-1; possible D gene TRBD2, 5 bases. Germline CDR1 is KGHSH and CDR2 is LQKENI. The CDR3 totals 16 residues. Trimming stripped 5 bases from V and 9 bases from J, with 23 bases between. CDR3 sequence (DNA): TGTGCCAGCTCATCAAACGGAGCCCCGCTTGCGGGTGAGCAGTTCTTC. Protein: CASSSNGAPLAGEQFF.

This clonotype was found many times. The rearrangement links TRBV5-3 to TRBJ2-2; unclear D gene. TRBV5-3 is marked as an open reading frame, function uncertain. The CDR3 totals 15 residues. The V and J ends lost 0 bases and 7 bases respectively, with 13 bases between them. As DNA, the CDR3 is TGTGCCAGAAGCTTGGGACCGCTCCCGGTCGGGGAGCTGTTTTTT. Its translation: CARSLGPLPVGELFF.

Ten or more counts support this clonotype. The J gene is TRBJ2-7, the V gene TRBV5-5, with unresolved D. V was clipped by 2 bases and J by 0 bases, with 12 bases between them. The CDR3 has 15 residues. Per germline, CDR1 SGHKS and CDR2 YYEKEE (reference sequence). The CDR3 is CASSFWPQSSYEQYV. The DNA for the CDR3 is TGTGCCAGCAGCTTTTGGCCCCAGAGCTCCTACGAGCAGTACGTC.

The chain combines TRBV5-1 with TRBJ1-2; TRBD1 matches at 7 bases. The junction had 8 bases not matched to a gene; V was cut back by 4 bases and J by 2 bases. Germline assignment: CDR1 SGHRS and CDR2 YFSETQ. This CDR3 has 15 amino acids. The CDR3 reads CASSPATTGNYGYTF. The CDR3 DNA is TGCGCCAGCAGCCCCGCCACGACAGGGAACTATGGCTACACCTTC.

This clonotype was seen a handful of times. CDR3 protein: CASSSEPYNEQFF. Written as DNA, the CDR3 is TGTGCCAGCAGCTCTGAACCCTACAATGAGCAGTTCTTC. This chain joins TRBV7-2 and TRBJ2-1; D remains unclear. CDR3 length: 13 amino acids. In germline, CDR1 is SGHTA, CDR2 FQGNSA. The V end lost 4 bases, the J end lost 2 bases, and 6 bases lay between the germline ends.

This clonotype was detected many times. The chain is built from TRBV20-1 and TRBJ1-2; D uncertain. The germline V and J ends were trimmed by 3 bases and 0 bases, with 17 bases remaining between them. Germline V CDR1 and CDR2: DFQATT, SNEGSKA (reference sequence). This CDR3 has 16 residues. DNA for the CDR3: TGCAGTGCTAGGTCGGACGGAAGTGTTTCTAACTATGGCTACACCTTC. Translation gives CSARSDGSVSNYGYTF.

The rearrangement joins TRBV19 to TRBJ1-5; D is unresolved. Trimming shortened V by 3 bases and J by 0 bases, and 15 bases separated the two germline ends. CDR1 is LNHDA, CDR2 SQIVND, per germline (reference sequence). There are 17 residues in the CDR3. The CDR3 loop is CASSMAQPRYSNQPQHF. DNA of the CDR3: TGTGCCAGTAGTATGGCCCAGCCTCGTTATAGCAATCAGCCCCAGCATTTT.

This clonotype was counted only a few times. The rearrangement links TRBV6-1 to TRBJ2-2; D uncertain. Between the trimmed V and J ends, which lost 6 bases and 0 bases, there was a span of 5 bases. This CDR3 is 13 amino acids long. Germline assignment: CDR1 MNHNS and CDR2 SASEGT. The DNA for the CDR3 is TGTGCCAGCAGGACGCCGAACACCGGGGAGCTGTTTTTT. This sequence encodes CASRTPNTGELFF.

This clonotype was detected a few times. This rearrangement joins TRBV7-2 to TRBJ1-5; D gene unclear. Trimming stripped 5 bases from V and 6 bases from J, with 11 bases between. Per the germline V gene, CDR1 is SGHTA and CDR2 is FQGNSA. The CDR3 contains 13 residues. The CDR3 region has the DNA TGTGCCAGCAGCCTTGCTACAAGTCAGCCCCAGCATTTT. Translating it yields CASSLATSQPQHF.

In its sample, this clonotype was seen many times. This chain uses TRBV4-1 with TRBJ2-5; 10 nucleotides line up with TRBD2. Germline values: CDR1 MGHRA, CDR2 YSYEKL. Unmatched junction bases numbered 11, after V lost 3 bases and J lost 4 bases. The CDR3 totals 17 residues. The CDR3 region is CASSHVVLAGRGETQYF. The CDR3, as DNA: TGCGCCAGCAGCCACGTAGTACTAGCGGGGAGAGGAGAGACCCAGTACTTC.

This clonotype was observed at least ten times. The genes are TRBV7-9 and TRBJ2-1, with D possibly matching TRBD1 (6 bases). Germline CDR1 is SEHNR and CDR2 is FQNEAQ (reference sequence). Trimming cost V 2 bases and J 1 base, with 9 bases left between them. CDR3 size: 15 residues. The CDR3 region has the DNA TGTGCCAGCAGCTTAAACAGGGTTTCCTACAATGAGCAGTTCTTC. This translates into CASSLNRVSYNEQFF.